One sample yielded the 2 T cell receptor beta chains listed below, sequenced in a study of T cells in Graves' hyperthyroidism and ophthalmopathy. RNA transcripts were the template for amplifying TCR beta CDR3 regions. Initially, a first-round RT-PCR of the TCR CDR3 employed the HTBI primer set. Each CDR3 protein gets one entry after TCRdb re-called the multiplex PCR reads with MiXCR. This sample has under 350,000 distinct CDR3 sequences, with roughly a fifth found just once. Input material: blood. The source of these receptors is a woman aged 45-60 years with Graves' hyperthyroidism.

On this clonotype: A read error may account for a junction end that differs from germline. The chain recombines TRBV24-1 with TRBJ2-1; 7 nucleotides align to TRBD2. Per the germline V gene, CDR1 is KGHDR and CDR2 is SFDVKD. This CDR3 has 14 residues. The CDR3 reads CAASTTSDYNEQFF. CDR3 coding DNA: TGTGCCGCCAGTACAACTAGCGATTACAATGAGCAGTTCTTC.

This clonotype was detected many times. The chain joins TRBV5-1 to TRBJ2-2; D remains ambiguous. Between the trimmed V and J ends, which lost 4 bases and 3 bases, there was a span of 10 bases. Germline values: CDR1 SGHRS, CDR2 YFSETQ. This CDR3 has 14 amino acids. CDR3 nucleotides: TGCGCCAGCAGCGACGGACCTCACACCGGGGAGCTGTTTTTT. Encoded protein: CASSDGPHTGELFF.